The present T cell receptor beta chain was sequenced within a study of beta chain features in type 1 diabetes. Study observations and caveats: Moderate yet significant TCRB CDR3 shortening was seen in Type 1 diabetes patients in all four CD4+ subsets.

All of the isolated RNA was reverse transcribed, so expressed TCRB transcripts were sequenced. TCRdb's copy holds only in-frame clones and misses some; the assay was immunoSEQ multiplex PCR. The repertoire holds over 300,000 clones, with around 8% as singletons. V lost 8 bases to trimming and J lost 2 bases; unmatched junction nucleotides: 9. The germline CDR1 and CDR2 sequences are MNHEY and SMNVEV (reference sequence). CDR3 length: 15 amino acids. On this clone: What it binds is not known.

What was sequenced was central memory CD4+ T cells from blood. The source is a woman between 18 and 29 years old in good health. The genes are TRBV27 and TRBJ2-1; 7 bases fit TRBD2. The chain's CDR3 is CASHPLAEAYNEQFF. Here the CDR3 DNA reads TGTGCCAGCCATCCCCTAGCGGAAGCCTACAATGAGCAGTTCTTC.